A selection of T cell receptor beta chains follows, all from one sample in a study of beta chain features in type 1 diabetes. The assay was immunoSEQ multiplex PCR, and TCRdb's table has in-frame clones only and misses some. The sample yields 150,000 to 180,000 clones, 10% to 13% seen once. Material: central memory CD4+ T cells from blood. Receptor source: a man aged 25 to 40 with type 1 diabetes. Both conserved end residues are part of each CDR3. A D gene is named only where the DNA matches it firmly. Expanded clones are given a class, and other clones once, few, many or no size at all.

cdr3_aa: CASSLSGDTQYF
cdr3_nt: TGTGCCAGCAGCTTATCAGGAGATACGCAGTATTTT
v_call: TRBV7-3
j_call: TRBJ2-3
clone_size: .
d_call: .

cdr3_aa: CASSPGQATANTEAFF
cdr3_nt: TGTGCCAGCTCACCAGGTCAGGCGACAGCGAACACTGAAGCTTTCTTT
v_call: TRBV18
j_call: TRBJ1-1
clone_size: .
d_call: .

cdr3_aa: CASSLGLGRTGELFF
cdr3_nt: TGTGCCAGCAGCTTAGGGTTGGGGCGCACCGGGGAGCTGTTTTTT
v_call: TRBV7-3
j_call: TRBJ2-2
clone_size: few
d_call: .

cdr3_aa: CASRSTGTGFSGELFF
cdr3_nt: TGTGCCAGCAGATCAACCGGGACAGGGTTCTCCGGGGAGCTGTTTTTT
v_call: TRBV11-2
j_call: TRBJ2-2
clone_size: few
d_call: TRBD1

cdr3_aa: CASSGQPHQPQHF
cdr3_nt: TGTGCCAGCAGCGGACAGCCTCATCAGCCCCAGCATTTT
v_call: TRBV5-4
j_call: TRBJ1-5
clone_size: few
d_call: .

cdr3_aa: CASSGGVIGYTF
cdr3_nt: TGTGCCAGCAGCGGAGGGGTAATTGGCTACACCTTC
v_call: TRBV28
j_call: TRBJ1-2
clone_size: few
d_call: .

cdr3_aa: CSVGLAGGSGANVLTF
cdr3_nt: TGCAGCGTGGGACTAGCGGGAGGATCTGGGGCCAACGTCCTGACTTTC
v_call: TRBV29-1
j_call: TRBJ2-6
clone_size: .
d_call: TRBD2

cdr3_aa: CASSLWTGSHEQYF
cdr3_nt: TGTGCCAGCAGCCTCTGGACAGGGTCACACGAGCAGTACTTC
v_call: TRBV14
j_call: TRBJ2-7
clone_size: few
d_call: TRBD1

cdr3_aa: CSLAYNTDTQYF
cdr3_nt: TGCAGCCTTGCTTATAACACAGATACGCAGTATTTT
v_call: TRBV29-1
j_call: TRBJ2-3
clone_size: few
d_call: .

cdr3_aa: CASSGAGTSGSSYNEQFF
cdr3_nt: TGTGCCAGCAGTGGGGCGGGAACTAGCGGGAGCTCCTACAATGAGCAGTTCTTC
v_call: TRBV6-1
j_call: TRBJ2-1
clone_size: .
d_call: TRBD2

cdr3_aa: CASSLGASGLLEQYF
cdr3_nt: TGTGCCAGCAGCTTAGGAGCTAGCGGGTTATTGGAGCAGTACTTC
v_call: TRBV7-9
j_call: TRBJ2-7
clone_size: few
d_call: TRBD2

cdr3_aa: CASSPPQGASYGYTF
cdr3_nt: TGTGCCAGCTCACCCCCCCAGGGGGCTAGCTATGGCTACACCTTC
v_call: TRBV18
j_call: TRBJ1-2
clone_size: few
d_call: TRBD1

cdr3_aa: CASSQLEPVRGAFF
cdr3_nt: TGTGCCAGCAGCCAACTCGAGCCCGTGAGAGGAGCTTTCTTT
v_call: TRBV4-2
j_call: TRBJ1-1
clone_size: few
d_call: .

cdr3_aa: CASSQDDRGQETQYF
cdr3_nt: TGTGCCAGCAGCCAAGATGACAGGGGTCAAGAGACCCAGTACTTC
v_call: TRBV4-2
j_call: TRBJ2-5
clone_size: .
d_call: TRBD1

cdr3_aa: CASSSGTDSGRANTGELFF
cdr3_nt: TGTGCCAGCAGCTCGGGGACCGATAGCGGGAGAGCGAACACCGGGGAGCTGTTTTTT
v_call: TRBV5-6
j_call: TRBJ2-2
clone_size: .
d_call: TRBD2

cdr3_aa: CASSVESYGYTF
cdr3_nt: TGTGCCAGCAGTGTAGAATCCTATGGCTACACCTTC
v_call: TRBV2
j_call: TRBJ1-2
clone_size: few
d_call: .

cdr3_aa: CASSRQGAVSTEAFF
cdr3_nt: TGTGCCAGCTCACGACAGGGGGCCGTGAGCACTGAAGCTTTCTTT
v_call: TRBV18
j_call: TRBJ1-1
clone_size: few
d_call: TRBD1

cdr3_aa: CASSSGLAYNEQFF
cdr3_nt: TGTGCCAGCAGCTCGGGACTAGCTTACAATGAGCAGTTCTTC
v_call: TRBV11-3
j_call: TRBJ2-1
clone_size: .
d_call: TRBD2

cdr3_aa: CASSLRGAISYEQYF
cdr3_nt: TGCGCCAGCAGCTTGAGAGGAGCGATCTCCTACGAGCAGTACTTC
v_call: TRBV5-1
j_call: TRBJ2-7
clone_size: .
d_call: .

cdr3_aa: CASSSQGARVNTEAFF
cdr3_nt: TGTGCCAGCAGTTCACAGGGGGCCCGTGTGAACACTGAAGCTTTCTTT
v_call: TRBV27
j_call: TRBJ1-1
clone_size: few
d_call: TRBD1

cdr3_aa: CASGLVSGQFSHTF
cdr3_nt: TGTGCTAGTGGTTTGGTAAGCGGACAGTTCTCTCACACCTTC
v_call: TRBV12-5
j_call: TRBJ1-2
clone_size: .
d_call: .

cdr3_aa: CASTPGLANTGELFF
cdr3_nt: TGTGCCAGCACCCCGGGACTGGCGAACACCGGGGAGCTGTTTTTT
v_call: TRBV7-9
j_call: TRBJ2-2
clone_size: few
d_call: .

cdr3_aa: CASSLSRVRYEQYF
cdr3_nt: TGTGCCAGCAGTTTATCCAGGGTAAGGTACGAGCAGTACTTC
v_call: TRBV28
j_call: TRBJ2-7
clone_size: .
d_call: .

cdr3_aa: CASSQGTSRNEQFF
cdr3_nt: TGTGCCAGCAGCCAAGGGACTAGCCGCAATGAGCAGTTCTTC
v_call: TRBV4-2
j_call: TRBJ2-1
clone_size: .
d_call: TRBD2

cdr3_aa: CASRGTGSHTEAFF
cdr3_nt: TGTGCCAGCAGGGGCACGGGGTCTCACACTGAAGCTTTCTTT
v_call: TRBV28
j_call: TRBJ1-1
clone_size: .
d_call: .

cdr3_aa: CASSPGSSGSGTDTQYF
cdr3_nt: TGTGCCAGCAGCCCCGGTTCTAGCGGGAGTGGAACAGATACGCAGTATTTT
v_call: TRBV4-2
j_call: TRBJ2-3
clone_size: .
d_call: TRBD2

cdr3_aa: CASSQGTAYNEQFF
cdr3_nt: TGTGCCAGCAGCCAAGGGACAGCCTACAATGAGCAGTTCTTC
v_call: TRBV7-2
j_call: TRBJ2-1
clone_size: few
d_call: TRBD1

cdr3_aa: CASSPHPSSDTGELFF
cdr3_nt: TGTGCCAGCAGCCCACACCCCTCTTCCGACACCGGGGAGCTGTTTTTT
v_call: TRBV9
j_call: TRBJ2-2
clone_size: .
d_call: .

cdr3_aa: CASRTGEYYGYTF
cdr3_nt: TGTGCCAGCCGAACAGGGGAATACTATGGCTACACCTTC
v_call: TRBV28
j_call: TRBJ1-2
clone_size: few
d_call: TRBD1

cdr3_aa: CASSYPGEQFF
cdr3_nt: TGTGCCAGCAGCTACCCCGGGGAGCAGTTCTTC
v_call: TRBV7-9
j_call: TRBJ2-1
clone_size: .
d_call: .

cdr3_aa: CASSPNPTGPYEQYF
cdr3_nt: TGTGCCAGCAGCCCCAACCCGACAGGGCCCTACGAGCAGTACTTC
v_call: TRBV9
j_call: TRBJ2-7
clone_size: .
d_call: TRBD1

cdr3_aa: CASSQGNSGGRIGRNYGYTF
cdr3_nt: TGCGCCAGCAGCCAAGGAAATTCCGGGGGGCGCATCGGTCGAAACTATGGCTACACCTTC
v_call: TRBV4-3
j_call: TRBJ1-2
clone_size: .
d_call: .

cdr3_aa: CASSLDREGHNEQFF
cdr3_nt: TGTGCCAGCAGCTTAGACCGGGAGGGCCACAATGAGCAGTTCTTC
v_call: TRBV7-8
j_call: TRBJ2-1
clone_size: .
d_call: TRBD2

cdr3_aa: CASSRGDRGIRELFF
cdr3_nt: TGTGCCAGCAGTCGCGGGGACAGGGGTATCAGGGAGCTGTTTTTT
v_call: TRBV28
j_call: TRBJ2-2
clone_size: .
d_call: TRBD1

cdr3_aa: CAWSPGLAGVETQYF
cdr3_nt: TGTGCCTGGAGCCCCGGACTAGCGGGAGTGGAGACCCAGTACTTC
v_call: TRBV30
j_call: TRBJ2-5
clone_size: .
d_call: TRBD2

cdr3_aa: CASSQEGPWTGVGYGYTF
cdr3_nt: TGCGCCAGCAGCCAAGAAGGTCCCTGGACAGGGGTGGGCTATGGCTACACCTTC
v_call: TRBV4-3
j_call: TRBJ1-2
clone_size: .
d_call: TRBD1

cdr3_aa: CASRGGSYEQYF
cdr3_nt: TGTGCCAGCAGAGGGGGCTCCTACGAGCAGTACTTC
v_call: TRBV25-1
j_call: TRBJ2-7
clone_size: few
d_call: .

cdr3_aa: CASSPLRGPSTDTQYF
cdr3_nt: TGTGCCAGTAGTCCGCTCAGGGGCCCCAGCACAGATACGCAGTATTTT
v_call: TRBV19
j_call: TRBJ2-3
clone_size: .
d_call: .

cdr3_aa: CASGAGRDTQYF
cdr3_nt: TGTGCCAGCGGGGCAGGGAGGGATACGCAGTATTTT
v_call: TRBV6-6
j_call: TRBJ2-3
clone_size: .
d_call: .

cdr3_aa: CASSPGTSGREYF
cdr3_nt: TGTGCCAGCAGCCCGGGGACTAGCGGGAGGGAGTACTTC
v_call: TRBV7-2
j_call: TRBJ2-7
clone_size: few
d_call: TRBD2

cdr3_aa: CASSSSTGTYEQYF
cdr3_nt: TGTGCCAGCAGCTCGTCGACAGGGACCTACGAGCAGTACTTC
v_call: TRBV11-2
j_call: TRBJ2-7
clone_size: .
d_call: TRBD1

cdr3_aa: CASSVGASGSGAGELFF
cdr3_nt: TGTGCCAGCAGCGTAGGGGCTAGCGGGAGTGGCGCCGGGGAGCTGTTTTTT
v_call: TRBV9
j_call: TRBJ2-2
clone_size: few
d_call: TRBD2

cdr3_aa: CSSGQRTGELFF
cdr3_nt: TGCAGCTCGGGACAGCGGACCGGGGAGCTGTTTTTT
v_call: TRBV29-1
j_call: TRBJ2-2
clone_size: few
d_call: TRBD1

cdr3_aa: CSVEGDLRTSGGTDTQYF
cdr3_nt: TGCAGCGTTGAAGGCGACCTTAGGACTAGCGGGGGCACAGATACGCAGTATTTT
v_call: TRBV29-1
j_call: TRBJ2-3
clone_size: .
d_call: TRBD2

cdr3_aa: CASSIIAGAYEQYF
cdr3_nt: TGCGCCAGCAGCATAATAGCGGGAGCCTACGAGCAGTACTTC
v_call: TRBV5-1
j_call: TRBJ2-7
clone_size: .
d_call: TRBD2

cdr3_aa: CASSPTAGGGNQPQHF
cdr3_nt: TGTGCCAGCTCACCAACGGCAGGGGGTGGCAATCAGCCCCAGCATTTT
v_call: TRBV18
j_call: TRBJ1-5
clone_size: .
d_call: TRBD1

cdr3_aa: CASSGELADNEQFF
cdr3_nt: TGTGCCAGCAGTGGTGAACTAGCGGACAATGAGCAGTTCTTC
v_call: TRBV2
j_call: TRBJ2-1
clone_size: .
d_call: TRBD2

cdr3_aa: CASSRGLAGGKETQYF
cdr3_nt: TGTGCCAGCAGCCGCGGACTAGCGGGAGGAAAAGAGACCCAGTACTTC
v_call: TRBV5-4
j_call: TRBJ2-5
clone_size: .
d_call: TRBD2

cdr3_aa: CASSPTGTGGAGELFF
cdr3_nt: TGCGCCAGCAGCCCAACCGGGACAGGGGGTGCCGGGGAGCTGTTTTTT
v_call: TRBV4-3
j_call: TRBJ2-2
clone_size: few
d_call: TRBD1

cdr3_aa: CATSSPTSGSYNEQFF
cdr3_nt: TGTGCCACCAGCAGCCCAACTAGCGGGAGCTACAATGAGCAGTTCTTC
v_call: TRBV15
j_call: TRBJ2-1
clone_size: .
d_call: TRBD2

cdr3_aa: CASSLVLLGGSGETQYF
cdr3_nt: TGCGCCAGCAGCTTGGTGTTGCTTGGCGGGAGCGGCGAGACCCAGTACTTC
v_call: TRBV5-1
j_call: TRBJ2-5
clone_size: few
d_call: TRBD2

cdr3_aa: CASSTYREDTQYF
cdr3_nt: TGTGCCAGTAGTACCTACAGGGAGGATACGCAGTATTTT
v_call: TRBV19
j_call: TRBJ2-3
clone_size: .
d_call: .

cdr3_aa: CASRQSAGTGIMNEQFF
cdr3_nt: TGCGCCAGCAGACAAAGCGCAGGGACAGGGATAATGAATGAGCAGTTCTTC
v_call: TRBV5-1
j_call: TRBJ2-1
clone_size: .
d_call: TRBD1

cdr3_aa: CASRKITSGRRYEQYF
cdr3_nt: TGTGCCAGCAGGAAAATCACTAGCGGGAGGAGGTACGAGCAGTACTTC
v_call: TRBV2
j_call: TRBJ2-7
clone_size: few
d_call: TRBD2

cdr3_aa: CASKEAGANTGELFF
cdr3_nt: TGCGCCAGCAAGGAAGCGGGAGCGAACACCGGGGAGCTGTTTTTT
v_call: TRBV5-1
j_call: TRBJ2-2
clone_size: .
d_call: TRBD2